This T cell receptor beta chain was identified in a study of blood T cell repertoires in COVID-19. In terms of age and location, participants ranged from about 18 to 89 years and lived in about 25 US areas. What the recovered Cohort 3 donors had was two negative PCRs, clearance, or symptom resolution. The CDR3 totals 12 residues. Germline V CDR1 and CDR2: MDHEN, SYDVKM. The V gene lost 5 bases and the J gene lost 5 bases, with 6 bases spanning the gap. Authors' analysis steps: Using reference gene primer amplification, nucleated cell counts were estimated. The assay was immunoSEQ multiplex PCR, and TCRdb's table has in-frame clones only and misses some. D and trimming come from the DNA, and the V and J calls and clone size come from that table. This sample yields approximately 440,000 clones, of which about 92% are seen a single time; 0.6% belongs to the top ten.

Sequencing input: PBMCs or T cells enriched from blood (not recorded which). The rearrangement links TRBV28 to TRBJ1-4, with no clear D. The clonotype originates from a man aged 18-30 years who had recovered from COVID-19. The CDR3 nucleotides read TGTGCCAGCAGTCAGTTAAATGAAAAACTGTTTTTT. Its protein product is CASSQLNEKLFF. Full variable domain (rest looked up from reference TRBV28 and TRBJ1-4): DVKVTQSSRYLVKRTGEKVFLECVQDMDHENMFWYRQDPGLGLRLIYFSYDVKMKEKGDIPEGYSVSREKKERFSLILESASTNQTSMYLCASSQLNEKLFFGSGTQLSVL.